What follows is one T cell receptor beta chain and its context. Its antigen is unidentified. The data were taken from a study of T-cell memory formation after mild COVID-19. The CDR3 runs to 15 residues. V was pared by 4 bases and J by 7 bases, with 7 bases of the junction left unmatched. In germline, CDR1 is SGHRS, CDR2 YFSETQ. TCR alpha and TCR beta cDNA libraries carrying sample barcodes and UMIs were produced by 5'RACE using constant-segment primers. In TCRdb, the 5' RACE reads were re-called with MiXCR into one record per CDR3 protein. The data contain hundreds of thousands of distinct CDR3 sequences, 15% to 20% of them singletons. The study's findings and limits: Within pre-infection memory, some responding clones were found, suggesting cross-reactive memory joined. Clones which contracted sat mainly in CM and EM if CD4+, and in EMRA if CD8+. Proof of SARS-CoV-2 specificity was absent for the second-wave clones that crested on day 37.

The sample consisted of PBMCs or a T cell subset sorted from them (not recorded which). This TCR was recovered from a man aged 18 to 30 who had mild COVID-19 (a few samples of this study predate the infection). Cell type and time point are not known. This rearrangement joins TRBV5-1 to TRBJ2-3; 12 nucleotides line up with TRBD2. Here the CDR3 DNA reads TGCGCCAGCAGCCTAACTAGCGGGGGGTCCTATACGCAGTATTTT. It specifies CASSLTSGGSYTQYF.